This T cell receptor (beta chain) was captured by sequencing in a study of technical replicates of blood from a few donors. V was trimmed by 4 bases and J by 1 base, leaving 23 bases between them. This CDR3 spans 18 amino acids. Germline loops: CDR1 SGHNT, CDR2 YYREEE (reference sequence). Assay used: immunoSEQ multiplex PCR; TCRdb lists only in-frame clones, some missing. This sample yields around 70,000 clones, of which nearly 98% are seen a single time; approximately 0.2% belongs to the top ten. The receptor comes from a human donor in good health. Sequenced material: T cells isolated from PBMCs. V gene TRBV5-4 combines with J gene TRBJ1-1, with a weak D call TRBD1 (6 bases). CDR3: CASSPGTGWQQANTEAFF. The CDR3 coding sequence is TGTGCCAGCAGCCCGGGCACAGGGTGGCAGCAAGCGAACACTGAAGCTTTCTTT.